This passage covers 12 T cell receptor beta chains from one sample sequenced in a study of cytomegalovirus exposure and HLA in healthy donors. A multiplex PCR was run with 60 Vbeta primers and 13 Jbeta primers. Sequencing used immunoSEQ multiplex PCR; TCRdb keeps in-frame clones, though not all of them. In the table there are roughly 170,000 clones, roughly 80% of which are singletons. Source material: PBMCs. All receptors come from a woman in her fifties or sixties in good health and CMV-seropositive.

The V call is TRBV6-5, the J call TRBJ2-1; tentatively, D is TRBD2 (6 bases). V gave up 6 bases and J gave up 6 bases, with 12 bases separating them. The CDR3 is 13 amino acids. Germline lookup yields CDR1 MNHEY and CDR2 SVGAGI. CDR3 in amino acids: CASRRGTPNEQFF. The CDR3 region has the DNA TGTGCCAGCAGGCGCGGGACTCCCAATGAGCAGTTCTTC.

The chain carries TRBV5-8 and TRBJ2-7; 10 bases are shared with TRBD1. CDR3 length: 14 amino acids. V gave up 6 bases and J gave up 2 bases; unmatched junction bases: 5. The V gene's germline CDR1 is SGHTS and CDR2 YDEGEE. For the CDR3, the DNA is TGTGCCAGCAACCCCGGGACAGGGGCCTACGAGCAGTACTTC. The encoded protein is CASNPGTGAYEQYF.

This chain connects TRBV11-3 to TRBJ2-1; the D gene is possibly TRBD2 (5 bases). The V gene's germline CDR1 is SGHNT and CDR2 YENEEA. The ends were cut back, 1 base at V and 9 bases at J, with 7 bases in the middle. The CDR3 runs 12 residues. The CDR3 sequence: CASSLGGAEQFF. The CDR3 nucleotides read TGTGCCAGCAGCTTAGGGGGAGCTGAGCAGTTCTTC.

For this clone: Other nucleotide sequences from this sample produce the same CDR3. The chain combines TRBV18 with TRBJ2-5; D perhaps matches TRBD2 (6 bases). From germline, CDR1 is KGHSH and CDR2 LQKENI. The CDR3 is 13 residues long. Trimming removed 6 bases from V and 4 bases from J, with 12 bases in between. In DNA form, the CDR3 reads TGTGCCAGCTCCCCGGGGGAGACAGAGACCCAGTACTTC. Protein product: CASSPGETETQYF. Combining the CDR3 with reference TRBV18 and TRBJ2-5 gives the whole variable domain NAGVMQNPRHLVRRRGQEARLRCSPMKGHSHVYWYRQLPEEGLKFMVYLQKENIIDESGMPKERFSAEFPKEGPSILRIQQVVRGDSAAYFCASSPGETETQYFGPGTRLLVL.

The V gene is TRBV7-9, the J gene TRBJ2-1; the match to TRBD1 covers 8 bases. Germline-derived CDR1 and CDR2 are SEHNR and FQNEAQ (reference sequence). J gave up 9 bases and V 3 bases, and 4 bases lay outside the gene matches. The CDR3 runs to 13 residues. The CDR3 loop reads CASSLDREPEQFF. CDR3 nucleotides: TGTGCCAGCAGCTTGGACAGGGAACCTGAGCAGTTCTTC.

DNA for the CDR3: TGTGCCAGCAGTCGGGGAGGGACCCAGCATTTT. The encoded protein is CASSRGGTQHF. The gene calls are TRBV6-1 and TRBJ1-5, with unresolved D. V was cut by 5 bases and J by 11 bases, with 10 bases left in between. CDR3 length: 11 residues. Germline V gene lookup returns CDR1 MNHNS and CDR2 SASEGT.

The genes are TRBV7-9 and TRBJ2-3; D gene ambiguous. CDR1 and CDR2 (germline): SEHNR, FQNEAQ (reference sequence). The CDR3 totals 13 residues. V lost 5 bases and J 3 bases, leaving 9 bases between the germline ends. The CDR3 protein is CASSPRVTDTQYF. In nucleotides, the CDR3 is TGTGCCAGCAGCCCCCGGGTTACAGATACGCAGTATTTT.

V is TRBV5-6 and J is TRBJ2-7; 7 nucleotides line up with TRBD1. In germline, CDR1 is SGHDT, CDR2 YYEEEE. V gave up 7 bases and J gave up 2 bases; unmatched junction bases: 6. The CDR3 runs to 13 residues. This CDR3 is CASLFQGAYEQYF. The CDR3 DNA follows: TGTGCCAGCCTGTTCCAGGGGGCCTACGAGCAGTACTTC.

The chain links TRBV6-1 to TRBJ1-1; the D gene is possibly TRBD1 (6 bases). CDR1 is MNHNS, CDR2 SASEGT, per germline. Trimming left V 7 bases short and J 1 base short, with 10 bases between. The CDR3 sequence is 13 residues long. The CDR3 sequence is CASTWGRNTEAFF. CDR3 DNA sequence: TGTGCCAGCACATGGGGGCGGAACACTGAAGCTTTCTTT.

Here the CDR3 reads CASSVGASGGAYNEQFF. CDR3 bases: TGTGCCAGCAGCGTAGGGGCTAGCGGGGGGGCCTACAATGAGCAGTTCTTC. This rearrangement joins TRBV9 to TRBJ2-1; 12 nucleotides agree with TRBD2. CDR1 SGDLS and CDR2 YYNGEE come from the germline V gene. V shed 0 bases and J 2 bases; nucleotides not matched to a gene: 3. The CDR3 is 17 residues long. The variable domain in full, completed from reference TRBV9 and TRBJ2-1, reads DSGVTQTPKHLITATGQRVTLRCSPRSGDLSVYWYQQSLDQGLQFLIQYYNGEERAKGNILERFSAQQFPDLHSELNLSSLELGDSALYFCASSVGASGGAYNEQFFGPGTRLTVL.

The rearrangement links TRBV7-8 to TRBJ1-1, with TRBD1 as a possible D gene (5 bases). This CDR3 comprises 16 residues. In germline, CDR1 is SGHVS, CDR2 FQNEAQ. With 0 bases removed from V and 0 bases from J, the gap between germline ends came to 11 bases. Here the CDR3 reads CASSLAGPYMNTEAFF. The DNA for the CDR3 is TGTGCCAGCAGCTTAGCGGGGCCATACATGAACACTGAAGCTTTCTTT.

J is TRBJ1-1 and V is TRBV6-6, with 7 bases identical to TRBD1. V shed 6 bases, J shed 5 bases, and the junction held 9 bases outside the gene matches. Germline lookup yields CDR1 MNHNY and CDR2 SVGAGI (reference sequence). The CDR3 runs 14 residues. The CDR3 DNA reads as TGTGCCAGCAGCGACAACAGGGGATATACTGAAGCTTTCTTT. This translates into CASSDNRGYTEAFF.